These T cell receptor beta chains were read from a single sample in a study of TIL therapy for anti-PD-1-resistant metastatic lung cancer. Measured with immunoSEQ multiplex PCR; TCRdb has only the in-frame clones, and not every one. The sample shows approximately 50,000 clones, 80% to 90% of them seen only once. The source material was blood, sampled at baseline. The receptors were sampled from a person aged 25 to 79 with non-small cell lung cancer. The CDR3 runs from the conserved cysteine through the conserved F or W. D genes are given only for firm matches. Clone size, where shown, is once, few, many, or a class for clones that have expanded.

clone size: once
J gene: TRBJ2-3
V gene: TRBV10-3
D gene: TRBD1
CDR3 DNA: TGTGCCACGGGACAGAGCACAGATACGCAGTATTTT
CDR3 protein: CATGQSTDTQYF

clone size: -
J gene: TRBJ2-1
V gene: TRBV3-1/TRBV3-2
D gene: -
CDR3 DNA: TGTGCCAGCAGTAAGTATCAGGAGTTGAATGAGCAGTTCTTC
CDR3 protein: CASSKYQELNEQFF

clone size: -
J gene: TRBJ1-6
V gene: TRBV23-1
D gene: -
CDR3 DNA: TGCGCCAGCACCTTAATACCCCCAGGCAGAGGGGGTGATTCACCCCTCCACTTT
CDR3 protein: CASTLIPPGRGGDSPLHF

clone size: -
J gene: TRBJ2-2
V gene: TRBV5-1
D gene: TRBD2
CDR3 DNA: TGCGCCAGCAGTACCGGACTAGCGGGAGGGTCCGGGGAGCTGTTTTTT
CDR3 protein: CASSTGLAGGSGELFF

clone size: -
J gene: TRBJ1-4
V gene: TRBV29-1
D gene: TRBD1
CDR3 DNA: TGCAGCGCATCCGGGACAGAGCTTCCCAGAGGGGCCCTGAAAGGAAAACTGTTTTTT
CDR3 protein: CSASGTELPRGALKGKLFF

clone size: -
J gene: TRBJ2-2
V gene: TRBV4-1
D gene: -
CDR3 DNA: TGCGCCAGCAGCCAAGAAGAAAGGGAGCTGTTTTTT
CDR3 protein: CASSQEERELFF

clone size: -
J gene: TRBJ1-2
V gene: TRBV5-8
D gene: TRBD1
CDR3 DNA: TGTGCCAGCAGCTCAGGGACAGGGAGGAAGGGGGCTAACTATGGCTACACCTTC
CDR3 protein: CASSSGTGRKGANYGYTF

clone size: -
J gene: TRBJ2-1
V gene: TRBV5-4
D gene: -
CDR3 DNA: TGTGCCAGCAGCCCCCCGGCGAGACTAGGAGTGTACGAGCAGTTCTTC
CDR3 protein: CASSPPARLGVYEQFF

clone size: -
J gene: TRBJ2-2
V gene: TRBV7-9
D gene: TRBD2
CDR3 DNA: TGTGCCAGCAGCCCCCGGAGACTAGCGGGAGCCACCGGGGAGCTGTTTTTT
CDR3 protein: CASSPRRLAGATGELFF

clone size: -
J gene: TRBJ2-5
V gene: TRBV6-5
D gene: -
CDR3 DNA: TGTGCCAGCAGTTTAGGTCTCACGGAGACCCAGTACTTC
CDR3 protein: CASSLGLTETQYF

clone size: -
J gene: TRBJ2-3
V gene: TRBV28
D gene: -
CDR3 DNA: TGTGCCAGCAGTTTATTACAGGAAAAGTACACAGATACGCAGTATTTT
CDR3 protein: CASSLLQEKYTDTQYF

clone size: -
J gene: TRBJ1-3
V gene: TRBV2
D gene: -
CDR3 DNA: TGTGCCAGCAGTGAATATCCTAGCTCTGGAAACACCATATATTTT
CDR3 protein: CASSEYPSSGNTIYF

clone size: -
J gene: TRBJ2-1
V gene: TRBV7-6
D gene: -
CDR3 DNA: TGTGCCAGCAGCCCTAAACAGGGTTTAGGGTACAATGAGCAGTTCTTC
CDR3 protein: CASSPKQGLGYNEQFF

clone size: few
J gene: TRBJ1-1
V gene: TRBV7-9
D gene: -
CDR3 DNA: TGTGCCAGCAGCCCACAGGTCATGAACACTGAAGCTTTCTTT
CDR3 protein: CASSPQVMNTEAFF

clone size: -
J gene: TRBJ2-1
V gene: TRBV6-5
D gene: TRBD1
CDR3 DNA: TGTGCCAGCAGTTACGGGACAGGGTCTGGGGGGAATGAGCAGTTCTTC
CDR3 protein: CASSYGTGSGGNEQFF

clone size: -
J gene: TRBJ2-7
V gene: TRBV19
D gene: -
CDR3 DNA: TGTGCCAGTAGTACCCCGGGTTTTGGGCCTCCCTACGAGCAGTACTTC
CDR3 protein: CASSTPGFGPPYEQYF

clone size: -
J gene: TRBJ1-1
V gene: TRBV19
D gene: -
CDR3 DNA: TGTGCCAGTAGATGGGGCACAGGGATGGATGGCACTGAAGCTTTCTTT
CDR3 protein: CASRWGTGMDGTEAFF